Following are 23 T cell receptor beta chains from one sample sequenced in a study of Ad26.COV2.S vaccination and SARS-CoV-2 variants. Sequencing was performed with immunoSEQ multiplex PCR; in TCRdb, only in-frame clones are kept and a portion is missing. The sample consists of hundreds of thousands of clones, 70% to 90% of them appearing once. Treatment here: around 19 received Ad26.COV2.S at low or high dose, single or two shots; 5 received placebo; per-sample allocation not given. Samples analyzed were those drawn on day 63 after the first vaccine or placebo injection. This material consisted of peripheral blood, taken in a trial of Ad26.COV2.S vaccine versus placebo. These receptors were obtained from a person between 18 and 60 years old who received the Ad26.COV2.S COVID-19 vaccine or a placebo.

The chain uses TRBV5-6 and TRBJ1-5; perhaps TRBD1 as D (6 bases). Germline CDR1 is SGHDT and CDR2 is YYEEEE. V lost 1 base, J lost 11 bases, and 13 bases lay in between. The CDR3 totals 13 residues. CDR3 protein: CASSLKDNRAQHF. The CDR3 coding sequence is TGTGCCAGCAGCTTGAAGGACAACAGGGCCCAGCATTTT.

The chain couples TRBV7-9 to TRBJ1-1, with unresolved D. Germline V gives CDR1 SEHNR, CDR2 FQNEAQ (reference sequence). The CDR3 covers 13 residues. The V end lost 5 bases, the J end lost 1 base, and 8 bases lay between the germline ends. CDR3 DNA sequence: TGTGCCAGCAGCCCCTGGGAGAACACTGAAGCTTTCTTT. Residues: CASSPWENTEAFF. Full variable domain (missing parts from reference TRBV7-9 and TRBJ1-1): DTGVSQNPRHKITKRGQNVTFRCDPISEHNRLYWYRQTLGQGPEFLTYFQNEAQLEKSRLLSDRFSAERPKGSFSTLEIQRTEQGDSAMYLCASSPWENTEAFFGQGTRLTVV.

In its sample, this clone was seen once. This chain connects TRBV6-5 to TRBJ2-1, with 9 positions matching TRBD2. The length of the CDR3 is 15 residues. J lost 6 bases, V lost 7 bases, and 10 bases had no gene match. Per germline, CDR1 MNHEY and CDR2 SVGAGI. The CDR3 loop reads CASTSGASGANEQFF. The CDR3 DNA is TGTGCCAGCACCTCCGGGGCTAGCGGGGCCAATGAGCAGTTCTTC.

The chain carries TRBV4-2 and TRBJ1-2; tentatively, D is TRBD1 (5 bases). Germline V gene lookup returns CDR1 LGHNA and CDR2 YNFKEQ. Trimming shortened V by 3 bases and J by 6 bases, and 17 bases separated the two germline ends. The CDR3 covers 15 residues. The CDR3 region has the DNA TGTGCCAGCAGCCAGGCAGGGACCTCCCCCGATGGCTACACCTTC. Protein sequence: CASSQAGTSPDGYTF.

The rearrangement uses TRBV9 and TRBJ2-5; a weak D match, TRBD2 (7 bases). Trimming took 3 bases from V and 4 from J, leaving 10 bases between them. CDR1 is SGDLS and CDR2 is YYNGEE in the germline V gene. This CDR3 has 13 residues. The CDR3 loop is CASSGGGAETQYF. The CDR3 coding sequence is TGTGCCAGCAGCGGAGGGGGGGCAGAGACCCAGTACTTC.

V is TRBV5-6 and J is TRBJ2-7; D remains ambiguous. Germline CDR1 SGHDT, CDR2 YYEEEE. The CDR3 consists of 13 residues. Trimming took 2 bases from V and 1 from J, leaving 7 bases between them. This chain's CDR3 is CASSFYYSYEQYF. Written as DNA, the CDR3 is TGTGCCAGCAGCTTCTACTATTCCTACGAGCAGTACTTC.

The rearrangement uses TRBV5-6 and TRBJ2-7, with 7 bases identical to TRBD1. V lost 2 bases to trimming and J lost 7 bases; unmatched junction nucleotides: 12. CDR1 and CDR2 (germline): SGHDT, YYEEEE. CDR3 length: 15 amino acids. CDR3 residues: CASSLPGQLYREQYF. The CDR3 region has the DNA TGTGCCAGCAGCTTACCGGGACAGCTTTATCGGGAGCAGTACTTC.

The chain uses TRBV19 and TRBJ2-7; D is uncertain. The CDR3 runs 16 residues. The V gene's germline CDR1 is LNHDA and CDR2 SQIVND (reference sequence). V lost 3 bases to trimming and J lost 1 base, with 16 bases between them. The CDR3 loop is CASSMSPDFPSYEQYF. The DNA of the CDR3 is TGTGCCAGTAGTATGAGTCCCGACTTTCCTTCCTACGAGCAGTACTTC.

Comment on this clone: The identical CDR3 is also encoded by other nucleotide sequences in the sample. V usage is TRBV11-2 and J usage is TRBJ2-5, with 7 nucleotides matching TRBD1. Germline CDR1 reads SGHAT; CDR2 reads FQNNGV. This CDR3 contains 13 residues. The V segment lost 4 bases and the J segment 5 bases; nucleotides outside the gene matches: 4. In DNA, the CDR3 is TGTGCCAGCAGCTCGACAGGGCGGGAGACCCAGTACTTC. Translating gives CASSSTGRETQYF.

The chain combines TRBV13 with TRBJ2-1; D uncertain. The CDR3 contains 13 residues. Trimming removed 0 bases at V and 6 bases at J, with 6 bases between. Germline V gene sequence: CDR1 PRHDT, CDR2 FYEKMQ (reference sequence). CDR3 protein: CASSLGLSNEQFF. The CDR3 DNA reads TGTGCCAGCAGCTTAGGACTGAGCAATGAGCAGTTCTTC.

The CDR3 is CASTSGHRNTIYF. For the CDR3, the DNA is TGTGCCAGCACCTCGGGACATAGAAACACCATATATTTT. The chain links TRBV7-2 to TRBJ1-3; TRBD1 is a possible D gene (6 bases). Germline V gives CDR1 SGHTA, CDR2 FQGNSA. There are 13 residues in the CDR3. Trimming shortened V by 7 bases and J by 5 bases, and 12 bases separated the two germline ends. Using reference TRBV7-2 and TRBJ1-3 for the parts outside the CDR3, the full variable domain is GAGVSQSPSNKVTEKGKDVELRCDPISGHTALYWYRQSLGQGLEFLIYFQGNSAPDKSGLPSDRFSAERTGGSVSTLTIQRTQQEDSAVYLCASTSGHRNTIYFGEGSWLTVV.

This clone was seen a single time. The rearrangement joins TRBV5-5 to TRBJ2-7, with D tentatively TRBD2 (5 bases). The V and J ends lost 1 base and 2 bases respectively, with 10 bases between them. The CDR3 has 14 residues. Germline V lookup: CDR1 SGHKS, CDR2 YYEKEE (reference sequence). The CDR3 DNA follows: TGTGCCAGCAGCTTGTCGATCGGGACCTACGAGCAGTACTTC. Protein sequence: CASSLSIGTYEQYF.

The chain is built from TRBV6-5 and TRBJ2-7; TRBD1 matches 8 bases. Germline V gives CDR1 MNHEY, CDR2 SVGAGI. The CDR3 sequence is 14 residues long. Trimming removed 2 bases from V and 3 bases from J; junction bases left unmatched: 3. The DNA of the CDR3 is TGTGCCAGCAGTTACGAGACAGGGGTCTACGAGCAGTACTTC. Residues: CASSYETGVYEQYF.

The chain has TRBV7-2 and TRBJ2-5; 12 bases map to TRBD2. The V and J ends lost 4 bases and 5 bases, in that order; junction bases with no gene match: 5. This CDR3 is built from 15 residues. Germline V gene data show CDR1 as SGHTA and CDR2 as FQGNSA. The CDR3 is CASSSLAGGWETQYF. CDR3 DNA: TGTGCCAGCAGCTCCCTAGCGGGGGGGTGGGAGACCCAGTACTTC.

The rearrangement joins TRBV5-1 to TRBJ1-2; 9 bases are a match to TRBD1. Germline assignment: CDR1 SGHRS and CDR2 YFSETQ. V was pared by 4 bases and J by 1 base, with 5 bases of the junction left unmatched. The CDR3 runs to 15 residues. Here the CDR3 DNA reads TGCGCCAGCAGCCGAGGGACAGGGATTAACTATGGCTACACCTTC. It yields the protein CASSRGTGINYGYTF.

The genes are TRBV29-1 and TRBJ2-5; possible D gene TRBD2, 5 bases. The V gene lost 0 bases and the J gene lost 5 bases, with 13 bases spanning the gap. The germline CDR1 and CDR2 sequences are SQVTM and ANQGSEA. The CDR3 consists of 14 residues. The CDR3 nucleotides are TGCAGCGTTGAAGAGGGAGCGGTTCGGGAGACCCAGTACTTC. Protein sequence: CSVEEGAVRETQYF.

Only a few counts were recorded for this clone. A read error may produce the germline difference seen at one junction end. The gene calls are TRBV7-7 and TRBJ2-5; perhaps TRBD1 as D (5 bases). Germline values: CDR1 SSHAT, CDR2 FNYEAQ (reference sequence). The length of the CDR3 is 15 residues. CDR3 sequence reads: CASSPSGYGGETQYF. The CDR3 bases are TGTGCTAGCAGCCCCTCAGGGTATGGTGGGGAGACCCAGTACTTC.

This clone has more than one count but fewer than ten. V usage is TRBV7-9 and J usage is TRBJ1-4, with a weak D call TRBD1 (5 bases). The ends were cut back, 1 base at V and 7 bases at J, with 7 bases in the middle. CDR1 and CDR2 from the germline V gene are SEHNR and FQNEAQ (reference sequence). The CDR3 is 13 amino acids. CDR3 residues: CASSLGQTEKLFF. Written as DNA, the CDR3 is TGTGCCAGCAGCTTAGGACAGACTGAAAAACTGTTTTTT.

The chain joins TRBV19 to TRBJ2-5, with 9 bases aligning to TRBD2. Germline trimming cut 3 bases from V and 5 bases from J; bases unmatched to any gene: 1. The germline V gene encodes CDR1 LNHDA and CDR2 SQIVND (reference sequence). The CDR3 extends over 13 amino acids. The CDR3 reads CASSITSGETQYF. CDR3 bases: TGTGCCAGTAGTATCACTAGCGGGGAGACCCAGTACTTC.

The chain has TRBV30 and TRBJ1-1; unclear D gene. CDR3 length: 13 residues. Germline V gene lookup returns CDR1 GTSNPN and CDR2 SVGIG (reference sequence). V was cut by 4 bases and J by 0 bases, with 9 bases left in between. In DNA, the CDR3 is TGTGCCTGGACCTGGACGTTGAACACTGAAGCTTTCTTT. This sequence encodes CAWTWTLNTEAFF.

This clone was counted only a few times. The chain employs TRBV12-3 or TRBV12-4 and TRBJ1-5; no clear D gene. The V end lost 6 bases, the J end lost 6 bases, and 9 bases lay between the germline ends. CDR3 length: 12 amino acids. Written as DNA, the CDR3 is TGTGCCAGCAGCTGGGTGGGTCAGCCCCAGCATTTT. Translating gives CASSWVGQPQHF.

The chain is built from TRBV5-1 and TRBJ1-4; 7 bases map to TRBD1. The CDR3 extends over 14 amino acids. CDR1 and CDR2 (germline): SGHRS, YFSETQ. Trimming at V came to 1 base and at J to 7 bases, leaving 4 bases not matched to a gene. Here the CDR3 DNA reads TGCGCCAGCAGCTTGACAGGGGTTCGTGAAAAACTGTTTTTT. Translated: CASSLTGVREKLFF.

This chain links TRBV6-1 with TRBJ1-5, with 8 nucleotides matching TRBD1. Germline lookup yields CDR1 MNHNS and CDR2 SASEGT. The CDR3 length is 17 residues. V lost 4 bases and J lost 0; bases outside the gene matches: 8. CDR3 residues: CASSADRARYSNQPQHF. The CDR3 nucleotides are TGTGCCAGCAGTGCGGACAGGGCAAGATATAGCAATCAGCCCCAGCATTTT.